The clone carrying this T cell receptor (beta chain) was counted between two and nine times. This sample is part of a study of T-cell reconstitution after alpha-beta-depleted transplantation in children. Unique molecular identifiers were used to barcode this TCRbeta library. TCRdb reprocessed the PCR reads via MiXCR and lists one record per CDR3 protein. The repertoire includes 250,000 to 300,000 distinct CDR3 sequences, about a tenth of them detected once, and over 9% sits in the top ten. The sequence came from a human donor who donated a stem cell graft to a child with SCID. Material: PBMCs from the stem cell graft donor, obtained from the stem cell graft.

The CDR3 DNA is TGTGCCAGCAGCTTAACCCGGGACAGGGGGGAGCAGTACTTC. This gives the protein CASSLTRDRGEQYF. This chain links TRBV7-9 with TRBJ2-7, with 11 bases matching TRBD1. After removal of 2 bases from V and 7 bases from J, the junction contained 4 bases not matched to a gene. The CDR3 contains 14 residues. Germline V lookup: CDR1 SEHNR, CDR2 FQNEAQ (reference sequence).